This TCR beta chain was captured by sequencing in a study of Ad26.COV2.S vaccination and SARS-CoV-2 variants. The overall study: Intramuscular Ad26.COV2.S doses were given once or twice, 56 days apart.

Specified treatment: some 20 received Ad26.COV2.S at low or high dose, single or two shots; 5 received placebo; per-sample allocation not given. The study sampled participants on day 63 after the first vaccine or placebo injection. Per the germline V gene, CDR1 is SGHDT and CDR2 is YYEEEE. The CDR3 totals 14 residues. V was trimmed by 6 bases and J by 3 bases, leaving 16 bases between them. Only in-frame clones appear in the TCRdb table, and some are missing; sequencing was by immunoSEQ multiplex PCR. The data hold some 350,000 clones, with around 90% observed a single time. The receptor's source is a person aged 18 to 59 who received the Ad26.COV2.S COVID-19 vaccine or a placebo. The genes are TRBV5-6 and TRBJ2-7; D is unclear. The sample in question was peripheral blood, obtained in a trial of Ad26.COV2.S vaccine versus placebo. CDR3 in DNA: TGTGCCAGCAACAATCGTAGGGAATTCTACGAGCAGTACTTC. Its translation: CASNNRREFYEQYF.